Following are 21 T cell receptor beta chains from one sample sequenced in a study of cytomegalovirus exposure and HLA in healthy donors. Profiling relied on immunoSEQ multiplex PCR, and the TCRdb table lists in-frame clones only, not all of them. The sample shows more than 120,000 clones, 87% of them seen only once. The sequencing sample was made of PBMCs. Receptors originate from a man aged 18 to 30 in good health and CMV-seropositive.

The gene calls are TRBV5-1 and TRBJ1-4, with D unresolved. Trimming took 5 bases from V and 1 from J, leaving 6 bases between them. This CDR3 has 13 amino acids. In germline, CDR1 is SGHRS, CDR2 YFSETQ. The CDR3 region has the DNA TGCGCCAGCAGGAGGGAAACTAATGAAAAACTGTTTTTT. Translated: CASRRETNEKLFF.

On this clone itself: At one of its ends the junction is not consistent with the germline gene, which may arise from a read error. The V call is TRBV6-5, the J call TRBJ1-3; a weak D match, TRBD1 (6 bases). This CDR3 contains 13 residues. Germline V lookup: CDR1 MNHEY, CDR2 SVGAGI. The CDR3: CASSWEGGAERHF. Written as DNA, the CDR3 is TGTGCCAGCAGTTGGGAAGGGGGAGCGGAAAGGCATTTT.

This CDR3 is CASSLGGLLAKNIQYF. The CDR3 DNA is TGCGCCAGCAGCTTGGGGGGACTGCTAGCCAAAAACATTCAGTACTTC. The chain is built from TRBV5-1 and TRBJ2-4, with D tentatively TRBD2 (6 bases). From germline, CDR1 is SGHRS and CDR2 YFSETQ. The CDR3 sequence is 16 residues long. V was trimmed by 0 bases and J by 0 bases, leaving 10 bases between them.

The chain links TRBV5-1 to TRBJ1-1; 10 positions match TRBD1. J was trimmed by 5 bases and V by 4 bases; bases with no gene match: 8. The CDR3 contains 15 residues. CDR1 is SGHRS, CDR2 YFSETQ, per germline. CDR3 DNA: TGCGCCAGCAGCCGGTCGGACAGGGGGTTTACTGAAGCTTTCTTT. It translates to CASSRSDRGFTEAFF.

The V and J genes are TRBV5-4 and TRBJ1-6, with D possibly TRBD1 on 5 matching bases. The CDR3 length is 16 residues. The germline gives CDR1 SGHNT, CDR2 YYREEE (reference sequence). V lost 2 bases to trimming and J lost 9 bases, with 18 bases between them. The CDR3: CASSFGGGEGISPLHF. CDR3 in DNA: TGTGCCAGCAGCTTCGGGGGGGGTGAGGGGATTTCACCCCTCCACTTT. Variable domain in full (rest from reference TRBV5-4 and TRBJ1-6): ETGVTQSPTHLIKTRGQQVTLRCSSQSGHNTVSWYQQALGQGPQFIFQYYREEENGRGNFPPRFSGLQFPNYSSELNVNALELDDSALYLCASSFGGGEGISPLHFGNGTRLTVT.

The V call is TRBV7-8, the J call TRBJ1-6; possibly TRBD1 for D (5 bases). This CDR3 contains 16 residues. The germline CDR1 and CDR2 sequences are SGHVS and FQNEAQ. Trimming left V 7 bases short and J 5 bases short, with 18 bases between. In DNA, the CDR3 is TGTGCCAGCACCCAGTGGAGGGGAACCAATAATTCACCCCTCCACTTT. It specifies CASTQWRGTNNSPLHF.

This clone has at least ten counts. J is TRBJ2-7 and V is TRBV27; weak D call: TRBD2 (5 bases). Germline V gene lookup returns CDR1 MNHEY and CDR2 SMNVEV (reference sequence). Trimming pared 8 bases from V and 3 bases from J, leaving 14 bases between. The CDR3 runs to 13 residues. CDR3 sequence: CASRGYGFYEQYF. Here the CDR3 DNA reads TGTGCCAGCCGAGGGTACGGGTTCTACGAGCAGTACTTC.

This clone was detected only once. The chain combines TRBV18 with TRBJ1-5; D is unresolved. The germline V gene has CDR1 KGHSH and CDR2 LQKENI. The CDR3 totals 14 residues. V lost 3 bases and J 2 bases, leaving 8 bases between the germline ends. Here the CDR3 reads CASSPGGGNQPQHF. In DNA, the CDR3 is TGTGCCAGCTCACCTGGAGGTGGCAATCAGCCCCAGCATTTT.

The chain couples TRBV18 to TRBJ2-2; possible D gene TRBD1, 6 bases. The V end was cut by 5 bases, the J end by 6 bases, with 13 bases between. The germline V gene encodes CDR1 KGHSH and CDR2 LQKENI. CDR3 length: 14 residues. CDR3 coding DNA: TGTGCCAGCTCAAAAACAGGGTCGGCCGGGGAGCTGTTTTTT. Translating it yields CASSKTGSAGELFF.

The chain uses TRBV6-5 and TRBJ1-3, with 7 bases aligning to TRBD1. Trimming at V came to 6 bases and at J to 4 bases, leaving 6 bases not matched to a gene. CDR3 length equals 14 residues. Germline values: CDR1 MNHEY, CDR2 SVGAGI. CDR3 protein: CASRPGTVGNTIYF. The CDR3 DNA is TGTGCCAGCAGACCCGGGACAGTAGGAAACACCATATATTTT.

The V and J genes are TRBV7-8 and TRBJ2-3; 10 bases agree with TRBD2. V was pared by 3 bases and J by 4 bases, with 4 bases of the junction left unmatched. The CDR3 length is 15 residues. The germline CDR1 and CDR2 sequences are SGHVS and FQNEAQ. For the CDR3, the DNA is TGTGCCAGCAGCTTTACTAGCGGGGCCGCAGATACGCAGTATTTT. Its translation is CASSFTSGAADTQYF.

V and J are TRBV6-5 and TRBJ2-7, with a possible D match to TRBD1 (6 bases). CDR1 MNHEY and CDR2 SVGAGI come from the germline V gene. The CDR3 is 13 residues long. With 5 bases removed from V and 8 bases from J, the gap between germline ends came to 16 bases. This CDR3 is CASSADRTGKQYF. The CDR3 DNA follows: TGTGCCAGCAGTGCCGACAGGACGGGGAAGCAGTACTTC.

This clone occurred once. The CDR3, as DNA: TGTGCCAGCCTGACGGGAGCTAGCAATCAGCCCCAGCATTTT. Its translation: CASLTGASNQPQHF. This rearrangement joins TRBV6-6 to TRBJ1-5, with D hard to call. Trimming removed 8 bases from V and 0 bases from J, with 11 bases in between. This CDR3 has 14 residues. The germline V gene encodes CDR1 MNHNY and CDR2 SVGAGI (reference sequence).

V and J are TRBV9 and TRBJ2-5; 9 positions agree with TRBD1. CDR1 SGDLS and CDR2 YYNGEE come from the germline V gene. The CDR3 loop spans 13 amino acids. The V segment lost 3 bases and the J segment 6 bases; nucleotides outside the gene matches: 3. CDR3: CASSEGQGQTQYF. The CDR3 DNA sequence: TGTGCCAGCAGCGAGGGACAGGGACAGACCCAGTACTTC.

This chain connects TRBV5-1 to TRBJ1-1; no reliable D call. Trimming took 0 bases from V and 6 from J, leaving 6 bases between them. This CDR3 has 12 residues. The V gene's germline CDR1 is SGHRS and CDR2 YFSETQ. The CDR3 protein is CASSLAGSEAFF. In DNA, the CDR3 is TGCGCCAGCAGCTTGGCGGGGTCTGAAGCTTTCTTT. Drawing the rest from reference TRBV5-1 and TRBJ1-1, the complete variable domain is KAGVTQTPRYLIKTRGQQVTLSCSPISGHRSVSWYQQTPGQGLQFLFEYFSETQRNKGNFPGRFSGRQFSNSRSEMNVSTLELGDSALYLCASSLAGSEAFFGQGTRLTVV.

The rearrangement joins TRBV7-2 to TRBJ2-2, with unresolved D. V shed 5 bases and J shed 2 bases, with 6 bases lying between them. CDR1 and CDR2 from the germline V gene are SGHTA and FQGNSA. The length of the CDR3 is 13 residues. CDR3 in DNA: TGTGCCAGCAGCCGAGCTAACACCGGGGAGCTGTTTTTT. The encoded protein is CASSRANTGELFF.

This clone has only one observation. The chain links TRBV5-4 to TRBJ2-1; TRBD1 matches 12 bases. Per the germline V gene, CDR1 is SGHNT and CDR2 is YYREEE (reference sequence). The CDR3 is 15 residues long. V shed 4 bases, J shed 8 bases, and the junction held 7 bases outside the gene matches. The DNA for the CDR3 is TGTGCCAGCAGCGGACCGGGACAGGGGGCCTATGAGCAGTTCTTC. Translating it yields CASSGPGQGAYEQFF.

The gene calls are TRBV27 and TRBJ2-1; D is perhaps TRBD2 (7 bases). Germline V gives CDR1 MNHEY, CDR2 SMNVEV (reference sequence). The CDR3 is 16 amino acids. V shed 0 bases and J shed 6 bases, with 15 bases lying between them. The CDR3 loop reads CASSLSGQGGGNEQFF. The CDR3 DNA is TGTGCCAGCAGTTTATCGGGTCAGGGAGGGGGCAATGAGCAGTTCTTC.

This clone has a single count. This chain links TRBV19 with TRBJ2-2; 7 nucleotides agree with TRBD2. The J segment lost 5 bases and the V segment lost 8 bases, leaving 11 bases of the junction unmatched. The germline CDR1 and CDR2 sequences are LNHDA and SQIVND (reference sequence). The CDR3 is 15 amino acids. CDR3 DNA: TGTGCCAGTGAGACGCGGGAGTCTTCGACCGGGGAGCTGTTTTTT. Translating gives CASETRESSTGELFF.

V usage is TRBV10-3 and J usage is TRBJ1-1; a possible D gene is TRBD1 (6 bases). This CDR3 spans 14 amino acids. Deletions cut 5 bases from V and 3 bases from J, with 13 bases between. Germline V CDR1 and CDR2: ENHRY, SYGVKD. The CDR3 region has the DNA TGTGCCATCAGTAAGCCGGGACAAGACACTGAAGCTTTCTTT. It translates to CAISKPGQDTEAFF.

This clone has only one observation. The chain links TRBV5-4 to TRBJ2-1; D gene uncertain. The ends were cut back, 0 bases at V and 3 bases at J, with 10 bases in the middle. The CDR3 covers 15 residues. The V gene's germline CDR1 is SGHNT and CDR2 YYREEE (reference sequence). The CDR3 sequence: CASSLGGSDYNEQFF. The CDR3 DNA reads TGTGCCAGCAGCTTGGGAGGTTCAGACTACAATGAGCAGTTCTTC.